These 5 T cell receptor beta chains came from one sample sequenced in a study of spatial heterogeneity in lung cancer. MiXCR was run by TCRdb on the 5' RACE reads, yielding one entry per CDR3 protein. The sample gives about 95,000 distinct CDR3 sequences, 7% to 9% of which show up once; 6.5% to 8.5% is in the top ten. Time point in this sample: sample taken at primary tumor resection. No cells were sorted before sequencing. The whole RNA sequenced was extracted from tumor, nontumor lung or frozen PBMC. Sequencing used PBMCs, obtained at surgery. These receptors were collected from a male donor with early-stage non-small cell lung cancer.

This clonotype was seen a few times. The V gene is TRBV5-1, the J gene TRBJ2-3; no clear D. Germline CDR1 SGHRS, CDR2 YFSETQ. The CDR3 length is 15 residues. V lost 1 base and J 3 bases, leaving 12 bases between the germline ends. The CDR3 nucleotides are TGCGCCAGCAGCTTGTATGCTACTACAACAGATACGCAGTATTTT. The encoded protein is CASSLYATTTDTQYF.

On this clonotype itself: A much larger clone differs from this one at a single base, so this may be a read error. CDR3 residues: CASSPQGAPGDLFF. As DNA, the CDR3 is TGCGCCAGCAGCCCGCAGGGAGCCCCGGGGGATCTGTTTTTT. The V call is TRBV5-1, the J call TRBJ2-2; D perhaps matches TRBD2 (6 bases). Germline V gene data show CDR1 as SGHRS and CDR2 as YFSETQ. This CDR3 contains 14 residues.

The chain recombines TRBV29-1 with TRBJ1-5; 7 bases line up with TRBD1. This CDR3 comprises 13 residues. Looked up from germline, CDR1 is SQVTM and CDR2 is ANQGSEA. Trimming removed 6 bases from V and 5 bases from J; junction bases left unmatched: 7. The CDR3 bases are TGCAGCGTCGGGGACAGCGAATATCAGCCCCAGCATTTT. Translating gives CSVGDSEYQPQHF.

The rearrangement links TRBV28 to TRBJ2-3; D unclear. V was trimmed by 6 bases and J by 7 bases, leaving 14 bases between them. The CDR3 has 13 residues. CDR1 and CDR2 (germline): MDHEN, SYDVKM. In DNA form, the CDR3 reads TGTGCCAGCAGGACTCTCAATCCAAATACGCAGTATTTT. Its protein is CASRTLNPNTQYF.

This clonotype was seen more than once but under ten times. V gene TRBV30 combines with J gene TRBJ2-3; TRBD1 aligns across 8 bases. After removal of 3 bases from V and 3 bases from J, the junction contained 5 bases not matched to a gene. The CDR3 has 14 residues. The V gene's germline CDR1 is GTSNPN and CDR2 SVGIG (reference sequence). In DNA form, the CDR3 reads TGTGCCTGGAGCGACAGGGGAAGGACAGATACGCAGTATTTT. It specifies CAWSDRGRTDTQYF.